The source of this TCR beta chain is a study of cytomegalovirus exposure and HLA in healthy donors. General observations from the study: Researchers reported that a few CMV-associated chains were confirmed in vitro as CMV antigen-specific. Most TCR sequences were seen very rarely across donors, but some public TCRs occurred in many. According to a subsequent analysis, TCR clusters from the first cohort were inclined to appear together in the 120 or so validation repertoires. The study recorded 164 TCR beta chains that were cytomegalovirus-associated.

Profiled with immunoSEQ multiplex PCR; TCRdb holds only in-frame clones, not every one. Of some 59,000 clones in the sample, about 92% were seen once. As to this clone: What it binds is not known.

This TCR came from a woman in her late teens or twenties in good health and CMV-seropositive. The sequencing input was PBMCs.

Written as DNA, the CDR3 is TGTGCCAGCTCCCATCTAGGTGCGACCTATGGCTACACCTTC. Its protein product is CASSHLGATYGYTF. The chain combines TRBV11-3 with TRBJ1-2; D unresolved. The CDR3 covers 14 residues. Between the trimmed V and J ends, which lost 8 bases and 4 bases, there was a span of 17 bases. Germline V CDR1 and CDR2: SGHNT, YENEEA.